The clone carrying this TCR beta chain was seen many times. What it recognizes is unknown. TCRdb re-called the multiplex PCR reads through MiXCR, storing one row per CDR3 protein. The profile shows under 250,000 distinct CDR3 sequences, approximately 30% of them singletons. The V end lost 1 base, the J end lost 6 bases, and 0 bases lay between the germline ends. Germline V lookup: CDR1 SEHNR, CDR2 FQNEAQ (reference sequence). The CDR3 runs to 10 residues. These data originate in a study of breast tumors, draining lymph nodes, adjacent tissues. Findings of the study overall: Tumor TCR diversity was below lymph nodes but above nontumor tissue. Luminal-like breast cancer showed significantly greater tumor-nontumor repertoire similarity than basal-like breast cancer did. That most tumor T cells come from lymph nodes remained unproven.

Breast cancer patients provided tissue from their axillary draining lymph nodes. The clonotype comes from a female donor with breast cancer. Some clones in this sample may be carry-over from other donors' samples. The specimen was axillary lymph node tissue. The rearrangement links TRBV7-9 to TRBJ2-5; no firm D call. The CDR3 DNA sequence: TGTGCCAGCAGCTTAGAGACCCAGTACTTC. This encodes CASSLETQYF.